Reported below is one T cell receptor (beta chain). What antigen it recognizes has not been identified. No base quality values were provided; no much bigger clone lies one nucleotide off. The sample comes from a study of siplizumab effects on memory and regulatory T cells (dated by TCRdb to between 2018 and 2021). Study-wide context: The study looked at the effect of siplizumab, an anti-CD2 antibody, on alloreactive T-cell subsets in allogeneic mixed lymphocyte reactions made from human PBMCs. What the study reported, not specific to this receptor: The cumulative frequency of alloreactive sequences traceable to unstimulated CD4+ memory T cells was significantly reduced by siplizumab. For roughly 75-97% of proliferating CD4+ or CD8+ clones, no naive or memory phenotype could be assigned. Because sequences below about 10^-5 frequency were poorly captured, only a minor fraction of alloreactive clones could be mapped to unstimulated subsets. Among mappable alloreactive CD4+ clones, an average Treg-derived fraction of over 60% was observed with siplizumab, compared with about 25% in control reactions. Whether proliferating Tregs from siplizumab cultures actually had suppressive function was not functionally confirmed. Greater diversity appeared to be present in unstimulated naive T cells than in memory T cells, and a substantial contribution to the alloresponse seemed to be made by naive cells.

As encoded in the germline V gene, CDR1 is SGHAT while CDR2 is FQNNGV. The CDR3 starts with the cysteine, ends with the phenylalanine, and has 12 residues. Only the CDR3 part of the read is kept: 36 bases, read in frame from the first base. V is pared back by 5 bases and J by 0 bases, with 3 bases lying between the germline termini. TCRbeta CDR3 sequencing was performed on sorted unstimulated T cells and on proliferating T cells recovered from mixed lymphocyte reactions. Fresh whole blood from some eleven HLA-typed healthy donors was used to isolate PBMCs. The protocol used for the library was the immunoSEQ multiplex PCR assay. Approximately 100,000 TCR templates per sample were assayed on the deep sequencing platform. Genomic DNA extracted from sorted T cells was the material used for TCRbeta CDR3 sequencing. As for the original processing: The R programming language was used for clonal analysis of TCRbeta CDR3 data. Alloreactive CD4+ and CD8+ clones were identified by comparing unstimulated samples to CFSE-low samples taken after the reaction. By matching sequences to the repertoires of sorted unstimulated Treg and non-Treg cells, each alloreactive CD4+ clone was assigned a regulatory or non-regulatory origin. In TCRdb, the immuneACCESS table is reduced to in-frame sequences with V and J assigned. These tables do not hold every clone; where another copy was compared, an unresolved V gene accounts for under half, and the others remain unexplained. Clone size and V and J calls were adopted from that table, with D and trimming inferred from the DNA. In this sample the table shows approximately 75,000 clones, roughly 93% of which occur a single time. 5% of the sample belongs to the ten largest clones.

The chain uses TRBV11-2 and TRBJ2-3; no D gene is confidently identified. The receptor comes from a human donor in good health. Sequenced: CD8+ T cells sorted from blood. The CDR3 region: CASSPSTDTQYF. The sequence in DNA is TGTGCCAGCAGCCCTAGCACAGATACGCAGTATTTT.